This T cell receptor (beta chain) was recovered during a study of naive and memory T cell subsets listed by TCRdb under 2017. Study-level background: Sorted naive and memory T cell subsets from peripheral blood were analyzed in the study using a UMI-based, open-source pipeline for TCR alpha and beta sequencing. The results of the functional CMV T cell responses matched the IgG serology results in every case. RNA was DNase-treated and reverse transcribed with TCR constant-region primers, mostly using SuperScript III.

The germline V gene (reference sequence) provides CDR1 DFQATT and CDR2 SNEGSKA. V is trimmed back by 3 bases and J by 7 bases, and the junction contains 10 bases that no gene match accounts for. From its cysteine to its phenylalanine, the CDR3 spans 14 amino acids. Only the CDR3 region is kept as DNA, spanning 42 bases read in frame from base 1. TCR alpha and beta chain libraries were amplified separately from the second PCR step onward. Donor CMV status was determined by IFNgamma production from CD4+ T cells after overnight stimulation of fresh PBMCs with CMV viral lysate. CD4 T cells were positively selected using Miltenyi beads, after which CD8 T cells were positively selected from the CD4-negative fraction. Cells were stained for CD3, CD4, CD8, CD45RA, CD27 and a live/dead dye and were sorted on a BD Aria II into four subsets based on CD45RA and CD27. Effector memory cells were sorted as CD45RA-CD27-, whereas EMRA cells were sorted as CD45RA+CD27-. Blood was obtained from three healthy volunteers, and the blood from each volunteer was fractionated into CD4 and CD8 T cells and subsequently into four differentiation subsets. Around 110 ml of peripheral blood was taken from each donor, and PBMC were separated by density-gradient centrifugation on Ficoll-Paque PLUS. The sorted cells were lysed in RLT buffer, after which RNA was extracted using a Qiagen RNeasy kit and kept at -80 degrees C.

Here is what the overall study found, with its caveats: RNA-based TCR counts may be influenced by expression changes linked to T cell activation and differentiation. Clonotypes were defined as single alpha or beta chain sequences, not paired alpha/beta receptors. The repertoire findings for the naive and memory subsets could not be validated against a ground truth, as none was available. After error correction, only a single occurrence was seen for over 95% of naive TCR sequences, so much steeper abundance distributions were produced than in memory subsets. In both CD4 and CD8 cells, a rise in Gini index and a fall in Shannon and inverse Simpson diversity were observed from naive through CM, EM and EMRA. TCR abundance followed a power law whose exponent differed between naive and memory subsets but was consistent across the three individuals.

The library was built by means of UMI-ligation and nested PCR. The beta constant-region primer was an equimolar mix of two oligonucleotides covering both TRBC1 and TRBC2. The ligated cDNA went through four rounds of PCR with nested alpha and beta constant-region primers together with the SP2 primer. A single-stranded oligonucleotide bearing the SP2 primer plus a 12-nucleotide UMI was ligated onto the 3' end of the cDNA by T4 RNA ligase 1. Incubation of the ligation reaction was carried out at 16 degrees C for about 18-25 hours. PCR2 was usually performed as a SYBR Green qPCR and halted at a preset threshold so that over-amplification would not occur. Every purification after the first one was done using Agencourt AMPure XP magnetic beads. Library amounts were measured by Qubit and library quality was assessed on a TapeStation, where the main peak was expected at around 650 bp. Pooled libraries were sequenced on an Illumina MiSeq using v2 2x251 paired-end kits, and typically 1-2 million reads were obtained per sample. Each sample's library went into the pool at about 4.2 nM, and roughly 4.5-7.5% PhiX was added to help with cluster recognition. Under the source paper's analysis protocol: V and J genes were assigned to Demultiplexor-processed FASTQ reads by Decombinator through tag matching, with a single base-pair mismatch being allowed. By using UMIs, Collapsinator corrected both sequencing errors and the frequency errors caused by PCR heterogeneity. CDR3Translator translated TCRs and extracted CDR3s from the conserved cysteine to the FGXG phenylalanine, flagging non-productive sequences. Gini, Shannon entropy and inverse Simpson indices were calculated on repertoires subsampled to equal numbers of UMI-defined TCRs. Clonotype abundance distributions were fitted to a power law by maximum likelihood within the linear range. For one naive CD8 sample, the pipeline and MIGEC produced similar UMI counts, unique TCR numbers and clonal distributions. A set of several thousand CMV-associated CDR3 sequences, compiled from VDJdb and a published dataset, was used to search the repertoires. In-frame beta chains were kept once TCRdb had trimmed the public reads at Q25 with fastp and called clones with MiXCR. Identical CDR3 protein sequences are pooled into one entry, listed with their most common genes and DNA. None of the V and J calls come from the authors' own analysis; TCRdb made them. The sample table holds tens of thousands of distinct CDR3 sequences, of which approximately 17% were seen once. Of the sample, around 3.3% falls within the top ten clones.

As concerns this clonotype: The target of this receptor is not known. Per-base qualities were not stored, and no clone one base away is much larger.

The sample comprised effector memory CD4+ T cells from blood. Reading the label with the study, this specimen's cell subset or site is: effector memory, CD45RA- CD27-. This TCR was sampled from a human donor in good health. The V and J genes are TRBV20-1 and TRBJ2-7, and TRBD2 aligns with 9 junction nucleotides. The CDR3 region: CSASRLAESREQYF. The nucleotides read TGCAGTGCTAGTAGACTAGCGGAGAGTCGAGAGCAGTACTTC.